These 12 T cell receptor beta chains were all obtained from the same sample, sequenced in a study of shared clonotypes between healthy human individuals. Assay used: immunoSEQ multiplex PCR; TCRdb lists only in-frame clones, some missing. The sample holds about 1.5 million clones; 98% are singletons and the top ten take about 0.45%. The sequenced sample was naive CD4+ T cells sorted from blood. Subset: CD45RA+ positively selected. These receptors were obtained from a man in his thirties or forties in good health.

The gene calls are TRBV10-3 and TRBJ1-5; D is ambiguous. The V gene's germline CDR1 is ENHRY and CDR2 SYGVKD. The V gene lost 10 bases and the J gene lost 3 bases, with 13 bases spanning the gap. The CDR3 is 13 amino acids. The CDR3 loop is CATQPGLNQPQHF. In nucleotides, the CDR3 is TGTGCCACGCAACCCGGACTCAATCAGCCCCAGCATTTT.

CDR3 in DNA: TGTGCTAGTGGTTTACTAGGACAGCTATCTAGCGGTCCCTCCTTCTACGAGCAGTACTTC. It translates to CASGLLGQLSSGPSFYEQYF. The chain uses TRBV12-5 and TRBJ2-7, with D possibly being TRBD2 (7 bases). This CDR3 has 20 residues. Trimming removed 3 bases at V and 3 bases at J, with 30 bases between. In germline, CDR1 is LGHNT, CDR2 FRNRAP. The full variable domain, in which reference TRBV12-5 and TRBJ2-7 provide the parts outside the CDR3, is DARVTQTPRHKVTEMGQEVTMRCQPILGHNTVFWYRQTMMQGLELLAYFRNRAPLDDSGMPKDRFSAEMPDATLATLKIQPSEPRDSAVYFCASGLLGQLSSGPSFYEQYFGPGTRLTVT.

The chain employs TRBV28 and TRBJ2-5; possible D gene TRBD1, 7 bases. Germline V CDR1 and CDR2: MDHEN, SYDVKM. The length of the CDR3 is 15 residues. Trimming pared 3 bases from V and 2 bases from J, leaving 13 bases between. CDR3 residues: CASSFAGQTQETQYF. As DNA, the CDR3 is TGTGCCAGCAGTTTCGCGGGACAGACGCAAGAGACCCAGTACTTC.

The chain recombines TRBV6-5 with TRBJ1-2, with TRBD1 matching over 8 bases. The junction had 9 bases not matched to a gene; V was cut back by 6 bases and J by 6 bases. Looked up from germline, CDR1 is MNHEY and CDR2 is SVGAGI. The CDR3 loop spans 14 amino acids. The CDR3 DNA follows: TGTGCCAGCAGGGCAGGGGGCGCATTGGATGGCTACACCTTC. Amino acids: CASRAGGALDGYTF.

The chain is built from TRBV6-5 and TRBJ2-7; D is ambiguous. V lost 5 bases, J lost 4 bases, and 12 bases lay in between. The CDR3 loop spans 13 amino acids. Germline CDR1 and CDR2: MNHEY and SVGAGI. CDR3 amino acids: CASSPPPMYEQYF. The CDR3 DNA is TGTGCCAGCAGTCCCCCCCCTATGTACGAGCAGTACTTC.

This chain uses TRBV11-2 with TRBJ2-1, with D tentatively TRBD2 (5 bases). Germline V gene lookup returns CDR1 SGHAT and CDR2 FQNNGV. Trimming removed 2 bases at V and 10 bases at J, with 12 bases between. The length of the CDR3 is 13 residues. The CDR3 bases are TGTGCCAGCAGCTTAAGAGGGTCCGGGGAGCAGTTCTTC. Protein sequence: CASSLRGSGEQFF.

This chain links TRBV5-1 with TRBJ1-1; no firm D call. The CDR3 loop spans 12 amino acids. V was shortened by 0 bases and J by 11 bases, with 11 bases between the two germline ends. Germline V CDR1 and CDR2: SGHRS, YFSETQ. Here the CDR3 reads CASSLVPGGAFF. CDR3 bases: TGCGCCAGCAGCTTGGTCCCCGGCGGCGCTTTCTTT.

V and J are TRBV7-7 and TRBJ2-5; 9 positions match TRBD1. V dropped 5 bases and J dropped 1; count of bases not matched to a gene: 5. The germline CDR1 and CDR2 sequences are SSHAT and FNYEAQ (reference sequence). The CDR3 length is 15 residues. The CDR3 sequence: CASSGGTGTQETQYF. Written as DNA, the CDR3 is TGTGCCAGCAGCGGCGGGACAGGGACCCAAGAGACCCAGTACTTC.

Details on this clone: Different DNA sequences within this sample yield the same CDR3. This chain links TRBV5-1 with TRBJ1-1; D might be TRBD1 (5 bases). Trimming took 3 bases from V and 4 from J, leaving 10 bases between them. This CDR3 region has 13 residues. Germline values: CDR1 SGHRS, CDR2 YFSETQ. As DNA, the CDR3 is TGCGCCAGCAGCTCGCAGGGATCCACTGAAGCTTTCTTT. It yields the protein CASSSQGSTEAFF. The complete variable domain, with remaining parts taken from reference TRBV5-1 and TRBJ1-1, reads KAGVTQTPRYLIKTRGQQVTLSCSPISGHRSVSWYQQTPGQGLQFLFEYFSETQRNKGNFPGRFSGRQFSNSRSEMNVSTLELGDSALYLCASSSQGSTEAFFGQGTRLTVV.

The chain employs TRBV19 and TRBJ2-1; 7 nucleotides agree with TRBD1. With V trimmed by 5 bases and J by 4 bases, 11 bases remained unmatched. This CDR3 comprises 16 residues. Germline CDR1 is LNHDA and CDR2 is SQIVND (reference sequence). The CDR3 DNA follows: TGTGCCAGTAGTGCCCTCCGGGACAGCCTATACAATGAGCAGTTCTTC. It is translated as CASSALRDSLYNEQFF.

The chain recombines TRBV29-1 with TRBJ2-1; unclear D gene. Germline V gene data show CDR1 as SQVTM and CDR2 as ANQGSEA. The CDR3 spans 17 residues. Trimming took 4 bases from V and 3 from J, leaving 22 bases between them. Written as DNA, the CDR3 is TGCAGCGTTGCAAGTGGTACCGGTAGCAGCGTCTACAATGAGCAGTTCTTC. It translates to CSVASGTGSSVYNEQFF.

This chain connects TRBV14 to TRBJ1-1; a weak D match, TRBD1 (5 bases). CDR1 and CDR2 from the germline V gene are SGHDN and FVKESK. Deletions cut 4 bases from V and 1 base from J, with 13 bases between. The CDR3 totals 15 residues. CDR3 coding DNA: TGTGCCAGCAGCCCAAGACAGAGACCGAACACTGAAGCTTTCTTT. Translated: CASSPRQRPNTEAFF.